Each of the 17 T cell receptor beta chains below was sequenced from the same sample in a study of blood T cells in healthy people across ages. Next came a second PCR, run for roughly 6 to 11 cycles, which used a sample-barcoded 5' primer along with a J-beta primer mix. TCRdb re-derived calls from the 5' RACE reads in MiXCR, one entry per CDR3 protein. Of more than 700,000 distinct CDR3 sequences in the sample, about 53% were seen once. Sequencing used blood. The receptors come from an older man in good health.

This sequence joins TRBV6-5 and TRBJ1-1; D might be TRBD1 (6 bases). The CDR3 is made up of 14 amino acids. Germline V gene lookup returns CDR1 MNHEY and CDR2 SVGAGI. V shed 6 bases and J shed 6 bases, with 17 bases lying between them. The CDR3 coding sequence is TGTGCCAGCAGGTCCCGGGGGGGCAGGCCTGAAGCTTTCTTT. It codes for CASRSRGGRPEAFF.

This clonotype was recorded once. The chain recombines TRBV9 with TRBJ2-2; 8 nucleotides match TRBD1. Germline V lookup: CDR1 SGDLS, CDR2 YYNGEE. The CDR3 runs 16 residues. J gave up 4 bases and V 4 bases, and 9 bases lay outside the gene matches. CDR3 bases: TGTGCCAGCAGCCAAGACGGGACAGGTCTCACCGGGGAGCTGTTTTTT. Its protein is CASSQDGTGLTGELFF.

The V gene is TRBV3-1, the J gene TRBJ1-2; no clear D gene. V was trimmed by 2 bases and J by 0 bases, leaving 4 bases between them. Germline V CDR1 and CDR2: LGHDT, YNNKEL (reference sequence). The CDR3 totals 13 residues. Written as DNA, the CDR3 is TGTGCCAGCAGCCAACGAGCTAACTATGGCTACACCTTC. Translating it yields CASSQRANYGYTF.

This clonotype was picked up a small number of times. The CDR3 reads CASSTGGFETQYF. The CDR3 coding sequence is TGTGCCAGCTCAACCGGGGGCTTCGAGACCCAGTACTTC. The chain links TRBV18 to TRBJ2-5; D tentatively reads TRBD1 or TRBD2 (6 bases each). CDR3 length: 13 residues. Germline CDR1 reads KGHSH; CDR2 reads LQKENI. V shed 5 bases and J shed 5 bases, with 12 bases lying between them.

The count of this clonotype is one. A much larger clone sits a single nucleotide away, making a read error possible. The genes are TRBV6-5 and TRBJ2-3; TRBD1 agrees at 7 bases. The germline CDR1 and CDR2 sequences are MNHEY and SVGAGI. The CDR3 runs to 14 residues. CDR3 sequence (DNA): TGTGCCAGCAAGAGGGGGCACGGCACAGATACGAAGTATTTT. Protein sequence: CASKRGHGTDTKYF.

The V call is TRBV9, the J call TRBJ2-3, with D maybe TRBD1 (5 bases). Germline CDR1 is SGDLS and CDR2 is YYNGEE. This CDR3 spans 16 amino acids. V was clipped by 3 bases and J by 14 bases, with 28 bases between them. In DNA, the CDR3 is TGTGCCAGCAGCGCATCACGTCAGGGTGAGCACAGATACGCGTATTTT. Encoded protein: CASSASRQGEHRYAYF.

V gene TRBV2 combines with J gene TRBJ2-5; D is undetermined. V lost 3 bases to trimming and J lost 4 bases, with 3 bases between them. Germline V lookup: CDR1 SNHLY, CDR2 FYNNEI. This CDR3 has 11 residues. CDR3 nucleotides: TGTGCCAGCAGTGACGGAGAGACCCAGTACTTC. Its protein is CASSDGETQYF.

This chain links TRBV5-1 with TRBJ2-1, with 11 nucleotides matching TRBD2. The germline V gene has CDR1 SGHRS and CDR2 YFSETQ. V was pared by 7 bases and J by 7 bases, with 7 bases of the junction left unmatched. This CDR3 comprises 14 residues. The CDR3 DNA reads TGCGCCAGCGAACTAGCGGGAGAAAAGAATGAGCAGTTCTTC. Translating gives CASELAGEKNEQFF. Combining the CDR3 with reference TRBV5-1 and TRBJ2-1 gives the whole variable domain KAGVTQTPRYLIKTRGQQVTLSCSPISGHRSVSWYQQTPGQGLQFLFEYFSETQRNKGNFPGRFSGRQFSNSRSEMNVSTLELGDSALYLCASELAGEKNEQFFGPGTRLTVL.

The V call is TRBV20-1, the J call TRBJ2-4; weak D call: TRBD2 (6 bases). Germline V lookup: CDR1 DFQATT, CDR2 SNEGSKA (reference sequence). CDR3 size: 14 residues. V gave up 6 bases and J gave up 0 bases, with 12 bases separating them. The CDR3: CSAPGLQAKNIQYF. The CDR3 DNA is TGCAGTGCGCCGGGACTCCAAGCCAAAAACATTCAGTACTTC.

This clonotype has a handful of counts. The gene calls are TRBV5-1 and TRBJ2-3; D not certain. From germline, CDR1 is SGHRS and CDR2 YFSETQ. Trimming removed 3 bases from V and 14 bases from J, with 25 bases in between. This CDR3 region has 15 residues. CDR3 region: CASSSVGEPHRYAYF. In DNA form, the CDR3 reads TGCGCCAGCAGCTCGGTCGGAGAGCCTCACAGATACGCGTATTTT.

This clonotype was seen a few times. At one of its ends the junction is not consistent with the germline gene, which may arise from a read error. CDR3 sequence (DNA): TGCGCCAGCAGTTTGGACCGATCACTCTCCTACGAGCAGTACTTC. It encodes CASSLDRSLSYEQYF. The chain carries TRBV5-1 and TRBJ2-7; no reliable D call. Germline CDR1 is SGHRS and CDR2 is YFSETQ. This CDR3 spans 15 amino acids. Full variable domain (remainder filled in from reference TRBV5-1 and TRBJ2-7): KAGVTQTPRYLIKTRGQQVTLSCSPISGHRSVSWYQQTPGQGLQFLFEYFSETQRNKGNFPGRFSGRQFSNSRSEMNVSTLELGDSALYLCASSLDRSLSYEQYFGPGTRLTVT.

This clonotype occurred a few times. The V and J genes are TRBV29-1 and TRBJ2-7, with 7 nucleotides matching TRBD1. The CDR3 extends over 14 amino acids. From germline, CDR1 is SQVTM and CDR2 ANQGSEA. The ends lost 1 base at V and 2 bases at J; junction bases unmatched: 5. The CDR3: CSVEGQGQAYEQYF. As DNA, the CDR3 is TGCAGCGTTGAAGGACAGGGTCAAGCCTACGAGCAGTACTTC.

This clonotype turned up a few times. The gene calls are TRBV29-1 and TRBJ1-2; D is uncertain. This CDR3 is 16 amino acids long. The germline V gene encodes CDR1 SQVTM and CDR2 ANQGSEA. With 3 bases removed from V and 0 bases from J, the gap between germline ends came to 17 bases. The CDR3 DNA is TGCAGCGTTGAGATAAGGGCAGGCCCTACTAACTATGGCTACACCTTC. Translated: CSVEIRAGPTNYGYTF.

V is TRBV5-1 and J is TRBJ1-2, with TRBD1 identical over 10 bases. V dropped 3 bases and J dropped 6; count of bases not matched to a gene: 8. Germline assignment: CDR1 SGHRS and CDR2 YFSETQ. The CDR3 length is 15 residues. CDR3 protein: CASSWGQGPTNGYTF. The CDR3 nucleotides are TGCGCCAGCAGCTGGGGACAGGGGCCCACCAATGGCTACACCTTC.

CDR3 bases: TGTGCCAGCAGCCGAAGGGAACAGAACTATGGCTACACCTTC. This encodes CASSRREQNYGYTF. The genes are TRBV3-1 and TRBJ1-2; D gene ambiguous. Trimming cost V 4 bases and J 2 bases, with 11 bases left between them. CDR3 length: 14 residues. CDR1 is LGHDT, CDR2 YNNKEL, per germline (reference sequence).

V is TRBV9 and J is TRBJ2-1; 9 bases match TRBD2. This CDR3 spans 19 amino acids. CDR1 and CDR2 from the germline V gene are SGDLS and YYNGEE. Trimming removed 0 bases from V and 0 bases from J; junction bases left unmatched: 10. The CDR3 is CASSVEASGISSSYNEQFF. CDR3 nucleotide sequence: TGTGCCAGCAGCGTAGAAGCTAGCGGGATTTCTAGCTCCTACAATGAGCAGTTCTTC.

V gene TRBV27 combines with J gene TRBJ2-3; D remains ambiguous. The CDR3 covers 11 residues. Germline CDR1 reads MNHEY; CDR2 reads SMNVEV (reference sequence). V was shortened by 5 bases and J by 6 bases, with 6 bases between the two germline ends. The CDR3 DNA follows: TGTGCCAGCAGTCACCAGGATACGCAGTATTTT. Protein sequence: CASSHQDTQYF.